These 4 T cell receptor beta chains were all obtained from the same sample, sequenced in a study of CD8 T cells in Susac syndrome. cDNA came from approximately 0.5 to 1 ug RNA primed by random hexamers. One entry per CDR3 protein results from TCRdb running MiXCR on the immunoSEQ multiplex PCR reads. Counted here are hundreds of thousands of distinct CDR3 sequences, 85% to 95% occurring once; the ten biggest clones make up 0.065% to 0.075%. The material sequenced was CD4+ T cells from PBMCs. These receptors all come from a human donor with multiple sclerosis.

The chain combines TRBV5-1 with TRBJ2-1, with TRBD2 identical over 11 bases. This CDR3 has 16 amino acids. Looked up from germline, CDR1 is SGHRS and CDR2 is YFSETQ. With V trimmed by 3 bases and J by 7 bases, 9 bases remained unmatched. CDR3 in amino acids: CASSSQVASGGNEQFF. The CDR3, as DNA: TGCGCCAGCAGCTCCCAAGTCGCTAGCGGGGGGAATGAGCAGTTCTTC.

The genes are TRBV30 and TRBJ2-5, with D unclear. The CDR3 has 15 residues. The V end lost 0 bases, the J end lost 5 bases, and 16 bases lay between the germline ends. Looked up from germline, CDR1 is GTSNPN and CDR2 is SVGIG (reference sequence). CDR3 DNA sequence: TGTGCCTGGAGTGTACGAGCTGGGGATTGGGAGACCCAGTACTTC. This encodes CAWSVRAGDWETQYF.

This chain joins TRBV6-2 or TRBV6-3 and TRBJ2-7, with D possibly being TRBD2 (6 bases). V lost 4 bases and J lost 1, with 8 bases in between. This CDR3 has 13 residues. Germline CDR1 and CDR2: MNHEY and SVGEGT. The CDR3: CASSFGGSYEQYV. DNA of the CDR3: TGTGCCAGCAGTTTTGGGGGGTCCTACGAGCAGTACGTC.

The chain carries TRBV7-9 and TRBJ2-3; D possibly matches TRBD1 or TRBD2 (5 bases each). The CDR3 contains 17 residues. Trimming took 1 base from V and 3 from J, leaving 17 bases between them. The germline CDR1 and CDR2 sequences are SEHNR and FQNEAQ (reference sequence). The CDR3 region is CASSLERQGVSTDTQYF. The CDR3 nucleotides read TGTGCCAGCAGCTTAGAACGGCAGGGAGTTAGTACAGATACGCAGTATTTT.